The present T cell receptor (beta chain) was sequenced within a study of PD-L1 blockade in urothelial cancer. The CDR3 consists of 15 residues. Germline V gene data show CDR1 as MDHEN and CDR2 as SYDVKM. V shed 6 bases and J 1 base; nucleotides not matched to a gene: 8. The time point denotes: peripheral blood 6 weeks after treatment start. Generated by immunoSEQ multiplex PCR, the TCRdb table keeps only in-frame clones and is missing some. The sample holds under 60,000 clones; more than 75% are singletons and the top ten take under 11%. This clonotype originated in a man in his 60s with urothelial cancer. The gene calls are TRBV28 and TRBJ2-5, with 7 bases identical to TRBD1. The sample in question was PBMCs, obtained around atezolizumab (anti-PD-L1) treatment. The CDR3: CASSQRQGGQETQYF. CDR3 nucleotide sequence: TGTGCCAGCAGCCAAAGACAGGGCGGCCAAGAGACCCAGTACTTC.